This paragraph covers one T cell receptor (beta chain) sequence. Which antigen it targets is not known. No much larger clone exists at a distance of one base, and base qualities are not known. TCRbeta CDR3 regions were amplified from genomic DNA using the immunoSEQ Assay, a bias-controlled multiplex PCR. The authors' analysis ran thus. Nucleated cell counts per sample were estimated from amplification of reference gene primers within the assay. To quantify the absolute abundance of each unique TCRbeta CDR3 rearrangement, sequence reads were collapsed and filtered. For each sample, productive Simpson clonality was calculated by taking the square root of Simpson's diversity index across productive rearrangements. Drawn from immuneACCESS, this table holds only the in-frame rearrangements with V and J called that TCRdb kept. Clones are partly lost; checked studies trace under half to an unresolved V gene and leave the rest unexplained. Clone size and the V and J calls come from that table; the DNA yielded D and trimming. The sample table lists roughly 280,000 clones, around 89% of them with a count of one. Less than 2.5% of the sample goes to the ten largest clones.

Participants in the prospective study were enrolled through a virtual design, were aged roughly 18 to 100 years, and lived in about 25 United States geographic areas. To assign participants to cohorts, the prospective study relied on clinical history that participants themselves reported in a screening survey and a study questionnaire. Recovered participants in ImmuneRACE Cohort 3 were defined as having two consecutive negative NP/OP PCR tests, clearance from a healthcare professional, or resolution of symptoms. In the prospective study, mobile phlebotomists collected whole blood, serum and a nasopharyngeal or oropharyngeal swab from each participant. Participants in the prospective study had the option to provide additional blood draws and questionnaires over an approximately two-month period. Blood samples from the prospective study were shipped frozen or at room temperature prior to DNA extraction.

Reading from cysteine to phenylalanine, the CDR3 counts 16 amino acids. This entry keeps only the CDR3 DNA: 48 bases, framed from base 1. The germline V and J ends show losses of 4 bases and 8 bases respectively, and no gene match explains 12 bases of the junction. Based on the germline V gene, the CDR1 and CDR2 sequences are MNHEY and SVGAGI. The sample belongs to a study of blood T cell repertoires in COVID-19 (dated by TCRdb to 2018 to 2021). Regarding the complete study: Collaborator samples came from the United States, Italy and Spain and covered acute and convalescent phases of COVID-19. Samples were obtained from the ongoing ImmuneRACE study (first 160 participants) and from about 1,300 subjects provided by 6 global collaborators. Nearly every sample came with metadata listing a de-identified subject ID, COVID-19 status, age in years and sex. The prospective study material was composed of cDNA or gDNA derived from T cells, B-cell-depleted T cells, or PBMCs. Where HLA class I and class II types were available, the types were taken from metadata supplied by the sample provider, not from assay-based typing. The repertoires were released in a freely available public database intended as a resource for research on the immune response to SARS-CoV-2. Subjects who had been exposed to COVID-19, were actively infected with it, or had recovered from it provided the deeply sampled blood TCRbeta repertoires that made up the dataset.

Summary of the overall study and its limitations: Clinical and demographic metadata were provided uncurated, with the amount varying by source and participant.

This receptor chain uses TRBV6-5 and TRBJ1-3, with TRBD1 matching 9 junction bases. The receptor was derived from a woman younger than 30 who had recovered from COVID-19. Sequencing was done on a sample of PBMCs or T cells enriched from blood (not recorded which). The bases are TGTGCCAGCAGTTCCGCTTGGCCGGGACAGGGAGACACCATATATTTT. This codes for CASSSAWPGQGDTIYF.